The following is a T cell receptor beta chain sequence with its context. Its antigen is still unknown. This sample was taken from a study of shared clonotypes between healthy human individuals. Study findings and constraints: Researchers sampled blood only, noting tissue repertoires likely differ.

The length of the CDR3 is 16 residues. The J segment lost 3 bases and the V segment lost 0 bases, leaving 8 bases of the junction unmatched. Germline lookup yields CDR1 MNHEY and CDR2 SVGAGI. Sequencing used immunoSEQ multiplex PCR; TCRdb keeps in-frame clones, though not all of them. The sample yields about 820,000 clones, about 92% seen once. CD45RO negativity and positive selection for CCR7 defined naive CD8 cells, a population that excluded terminally differentiated effector memory CD45RA+ cells. The chain employs TRBV6-5 and TRBJ2-7; 7 nucleotides line up with TRBD2. The receptor was derived from a man aged 30-40 years in good health. Sequencing input: naive CD8+ T cells sorted from blood. For the CDR3, the DNA is TGTGCCAGCAGTTACTCGGGGACTACGAGCTTCTACGAGCAGTACTTC. Translation gives CASSYSGTTSFYEQYF.